This TCR beta chain emerged from a study of cytomegalovirus exposure and HLA in healthy donors. Overall study findings and caveats: A later analysis found first-cohort TCR clusters tended to co-occur in the approximately 110 validation repertoires. Researchers reported that a few CMV-associated chains were confirmed in vitro as CMV antigen-specific.

Profiling relied on immunoSEQ multiplex PCR, and the TCRdb table lists in-frame clones only, not all of them. The repertoire consists of fewer than 150,000 clones, with approximately 90% occurring once and the leading ten covering approximately 2%. The CDR3 is 14 amino acids. With 1 base clipped from V and 6 bases from J, the junction kept 2 bases outside the gene matches. Germline V CDR1 and CDR2: MGHRA, YSYEKL. Remarks on this clone: The antigen remains unidentified.

V usage is TRBV4-1 and J usage is TRBJ2-2, with 7 bases identical to TRBD2. The source material was PBMCs. This receptor was identified in a young man in good health and CMV-seronegative. The CDR3 here is CASSQVGGPGELFF. The DNA for the CDR3 is TGCGCCAGCAGCCAAGTGGGAGGGCCCGGGGAGCTGTTTTTT.